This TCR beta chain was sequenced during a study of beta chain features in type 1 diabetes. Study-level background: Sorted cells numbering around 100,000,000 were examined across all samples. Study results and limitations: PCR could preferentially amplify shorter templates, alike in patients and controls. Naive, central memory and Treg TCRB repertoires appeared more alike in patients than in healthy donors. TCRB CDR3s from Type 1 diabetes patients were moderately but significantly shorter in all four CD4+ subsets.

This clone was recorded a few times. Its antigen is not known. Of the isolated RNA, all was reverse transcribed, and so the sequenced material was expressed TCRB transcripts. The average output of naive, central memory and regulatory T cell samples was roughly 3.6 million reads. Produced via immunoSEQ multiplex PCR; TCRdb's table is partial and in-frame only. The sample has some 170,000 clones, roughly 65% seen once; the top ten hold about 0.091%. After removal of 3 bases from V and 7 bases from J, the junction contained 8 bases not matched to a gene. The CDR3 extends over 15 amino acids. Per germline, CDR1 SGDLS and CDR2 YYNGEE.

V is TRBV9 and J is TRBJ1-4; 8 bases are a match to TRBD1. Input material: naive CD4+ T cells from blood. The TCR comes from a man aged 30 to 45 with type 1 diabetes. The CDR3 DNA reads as TGTGCCAGCAGCGAGCGACAGGGGAACGGTGAAAAACTGTTTTTT. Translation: CASSERQGNGEKLFF.